This T cell receptor (beta chain) is drawn from a study of cytomegalovirus exposure and HLA in healthy donors. Profiled with immunoSEQ multiplex PCR; TCRdb holds only in-frame clones, not every one. The table shows over 150,000 clones, with more than 80% occurring only once. The trim removed 7 bases at V and 9 bases at J, leaving 10 bases unmatched. The CDR3 is 14 amino acids. Germline values: CDR1 WNHNN, CDR2 SYGVQD (reference sequence). The chain employs TRBV10-1 and TRBJ2-1; 9 nucleotides align to TRBD1. The material sequenced was PBMCs. This clonotype was sampled from a woman aged 18-29 years in good health and CMV-seropositive. The CDR3 DNA reads as TGCGCCAGCACTAACGGACAGGGGCGGGGTGAGCAGTTCTTC. It is translated as CASTNGQGRGEQFF.